The clone carrying this T cell receptor beta chain was recorded once. Assay: immunoSEQ multiplex PCR; the TCRdb copy retains only in-frame clones and omits some. The table shows tens of thousands of clones, with under 95% occurring only once. The CDR3 totals 18 residues. The record originates from a study of T cell changes during pregnancy in multiple sclerosis. The sequencing used peripheral blood, collected before pregnancy. The rearrangement uses TRBV21-1 and TRBJ1-5; the DNA was not compared with TRBD1, the D call given in the table. TRBV21-1 is a pseudogene. The receptor comes from a female donor with multiple sclerosis, enrolled in a pregnancy study. The CDR3 protein is CASSERDDRVDSNQPQHF. CDR3 nucleotide sequence: TGTGCCAGCAGCGAAAGGGACGACAGGGTGGATAGCAATCAGCCCCAGCATTTT.